These 21 T cell receptor beta chains were all obtained from the same sample, sequenced in a study of shared clonotypes between healthy human individuals. Sequencing used immunoSEQ multiplex PCR; TCRdb keeps in-frame clones, though not all of them. Among roughly 1,600,000 clones listed, about 98.5% were seen once. The sample was naive CD4+ T cells sorted from blood. Subset of the sample: CD45RA+ positively selected. All receptors come from a man in his thirties or forties in good health.

The count of this clone is one. The chain combines TRBV28 with TRBJ2-3, with 7 bases aligning to TRBD2. The CDR3 runs to 18 residues. Germline CDR1 reads MDHEN; CDR2 reads SYDVKM. Trimming at V came to 0 bases and at J to 2 bases, leaving 11 bases not matched to a gene. In DNA, the CDR3 is TGTGCCAGCAGTTTATGGGGCTTTGCGGGAGCGGACACAGATACGCAGTATTTT. Translated, it gives CASSLWGFAGADTDTQYF.

This chain uses TRBV20-1 with TRBJ2-7; D unclear. The CDR3 totals 11 residues. Germline loops: CDR1 DFQATT, CDR2 SNEGSKA (reference sequence). Trimming removed 4 bases from V and 6 bases from J, with 10 bases in between. The CDR3 spells CSANDNREQYF. The CDR3 nucleotides are TGCAGTGCTAACGATAATCGCGAGCAGTACTTC.

A single count supports this clone. The DNA of the CDR3 is TGCGCCAGCAGCCTTGGGCTAGCGGACGAGCAGTACTTC. This gives the protein CASSLGLADEQYF. The rearrangement joins TRBV5-1 to TRBJ2-7; 7 bases map to TRBD2. The CDR3 is 13 amino acids. Germline CDR1 and CDR2: SGHRS and YFSETQ. The trim removed 4 bases at V and 5 bases at J, leaving 6 bases unmatched. Together with reference TRBV5-1 and TRBJ2-7, the CDR3 gives the full variable domain: KAGVTQTPRYLIKTRGQQVTLSCSPISGHRSVSWYQQTPGQGLQFLFEYFSETQRNKGNFPGRFSGRQFSNSRSEMNVSTLELGDSALYLCASSLGLADEQYFGPGTRLTVT.

The CDR3 DNA is TGTGCCAGCAGCCGCCGACAGGGTGAATTCTCCTACGAGCAGTACTTC. The encoded protein is CASSRRQGEFSYEQYF. The chain links TRBV25-1 to TRBJ2-7; 7 bases are a match to TRBD1. Trimming took 6 bases from V and 0 from J; bases not matched to a gene: 11. Germline V gene data show CDR1 as MGHDK and CDR2 as SYGVNS. This CDR3 is built from 16 residues.

This chain uses TRBV7-2 with TRBJ2-3; 9 positions match TRBD2. The V and J ends lost 5 bases and 2 bases, in that order; junction bases with no gene match: 8. CDR1 SGHTA and CDR2 FQGNSA come from the germline V gene. This CDR3 has 16 residues. CDR3 coding DNA: TGTGCCAGCAGCACACGACTAGCGGTCTTCACAGATACGCAGTATTTT. It translates to CASSTRLAVFTDTQYF.

The V gene is TRBV5-1, the J gene TRBJ2-3; D is unclear. V was cut by 3 bases and J by 4 bases, with 12 bases left in between. The CDR3 is made up of 14 amino acids. CDR1 SGHRS and CDR2 YFSETQ come from the germline V gene. In DNA form, the CDR3 reads TGCGCCAGCAGCTCTAACCCTGTCCCAGATACGCAGTATTTT. This codes for CASSSNPVPDTQYF. Complete variable domain (other parts from reference TRBV5-1 and TRBJ2-3): KAGVTQTPRYLIKTRGQQVTLSCSPISGHRSVSWYQQTPGQGLQFLFEYFSETQRNKGNFPGRFSGRQFSNSRSEMNVSTLELGDSALYLCASSSNPVPDTQYFGPGTRLTVL.

This clone was observed once. The chain employs TRBV5-1 and TRBJ2-7, with D perhaps TRBD1 (7 bases). Germline CDR1 is SGHRS and CDR2 is YFSETQ. The V and J ends lost 0 bases and 3 bases respectively, with 10 bases between them. The CDR3 spans 14 residues. The CDR3 here is CASSLAGGNYEQYF. The CDR3 bases are TGCGCCAGCAGCTTGGCAGGGGGGAACTACGAGCAGTACTTC.

This chain connects TRBV7-9 to TRBJ2-3; the D gene is possibly TRBD2 (5 bases). Germline V gene data show CDR1 as SEHNR and CDR2 as FQNEAQ (reference sequence). With 5 bases removed from V and 4 bases from J, the gap between germline ends came to 7 bases. The CDR3 sequence is 12 residues long. CDR3 sequence reads: CASSAAADTQYF. The CDR3 DNA reads TGTGCCAGCAGCGCAGCGGCAGATACGCAGTATTTT.

DNA for the CDR3: TGCGCCAGCAGAGGGACGTCCTATGGCTACACCTTC. As protein: CASRGTSYGYTF. The chain couples TRBV5-1 to TRBJ1-2, with D perhaps matching TRBD1 (5 bases). CDR3 length: 12 amino acids. The germline V and J ends were trimmed by 5 bases and 4 bases, with 9 bases remaining between them. CDR1 and CDR2 from the germline V gene are SGHRS and YFSETQ.

The V and J genes are TRBV28 and TRBJ1-1; D is possibly TRBD1 (6 bases). CDR1 and CDR2 (germline): MDHEN, SYDVKM. The CDR3 length is 17 residues. Between the trimmed V and J ends, which lost 4 bases and 10 bases, there was a span of 28 bases. CDR3 in amino acids: CASSSSRQDRSLGRAFF. CDR3 coding DNA: TGTGCCAGCAGTTCCTCCCGACAGGACCGCAGCCTAGGCCGAGCTTTCTTT.

The rearrangement joins TRBV7-3 to TRBJ2-1; D remains ambiguous. The CDR3 has 12 residues. CDR1 SGHTA and CDR2 FQGTGA come from the germline V gene. Trimming left V 5 bases short and J 7 bases short, with 9 bases between. CDR3 in amino acids: CASSRQGNEQFF. CDR3 bases: TGTGCCAGCAGCCGCCAAGGGAATGAGCAGTTCTTC.

V is TRBV5-4 and J is TRBJ2-7; D remains unclear. From germline, CDR1 is SGHNT and CDR2 YYREEE (reference sequence). Deletions cut 0 bases from V and 2 bases from J, with 9 bases between. This CDR3 has 14 residues. CDR3 amino acids: CASSLGLNAYEQYF. CDR3 nucleotide sequence: TGTGCCAGCAGCTTGGGTTTGAACGCCTACGAGCAGTACTTC.

This chain links TRBV11-2 with TRBJ2-5, with 7 bases fitting TRBD2. The J segment lost 1 base and the V segment lost 8 bases, leaving 10 bases of the junction unmatched. Germline assignment: CDR1 SGHAT and CDR2 FQNNGV. The CDR3 covers 15 residues. This chain's CDR3 is CASGSSGGLQETQYF. The CDR3 nucleotides read TGTGCCAGCGGATCCTCGGGGGGACTCCAAGAGACCCAGTACTTC.

The chain joins TRBV29-1 to TRBJ2-5; a weak D match, TRBD2 (6 bases). The CDR3 length is 12 residues. Between the trimmed V and J ends, which lost 6 bases and 10 bases, there was a span of 18 bases. The germline V gene encodes CDR1 SQVTM and CDR2 ANQGSEA. The DNA of the CDR3 is TGCAGCGTCCGGGCCCAACCGGGACTCCAGTACTTC. Amino acid sequence: CSVRAQPGLQYF. Filled out from reference TRBV29-1 and TRBJ2-5, the complete variable domain reads SAVISQKPSRDICQRGTSLTIQCQVDSQVTMMFWYRQQPGQSLTLIATANQGSEATYESGFVIDKFPISRPNLTFSTLTVSNMSPEDSSIYLCSVRAQPGLQYFGPGTRLLVL.

The chain couples TRBV6-4 to TRBJ2-1; D ambiguous. Germline V CDR1 and CDR2: MRHNA, SNTAGT. The length of the CDR3 is 13 residues. Trimming removed 3 bases at V and 2 bases at J, with 5 bases between. The CDR3 nucleotides are TGTGCCAGCAGTGAAGGAGCCTACAATGAGCAGTTCTTC. This codes for CASSEGAYNEQFF.

V is TRBV5-1 and J is TRBJ2-1; D not certain. Germline CDR1 and CDR2: SGHRS and YFSETQ. V was trimmed by 6 bases and J by 0 bases, leaving 16 bases between them. The CDR3 length is 16 residues. The CDR3 sequence: CASTPDRSSSYNEQFF. The CDR3 DNA reads TGCGCCAGCACCCCGGACCGTTCGAGCTCCTACAATGAGCAGTTCTTC.

V is TRBV18 and J is TRBJ2-3, with D unclear. The V gene lost 5 bases and the J gene lost 2 bases, with 8 bases spanning the gap. CDR1 and CDR2 (germline): KGHSH, LQKENI. This CDR3 has 13 residues. In DNA, the CDR3 is TGTGCCAGCTCAACAAACCCCACAGATACGCAGTATTTT. Its protein product is CASSTNPTDTQYF.

The CDR3 bases are TGCGCCAGCAGCACGGGACTTCCCTCCTACAATGAGCAGTTCTTC. The encoded protein is CASSTGLPSYNEQFF. This chain uses TRBV5-1 with TRBJ2-1; TRBD2 is a possible D gene (6 bases). V lost 4 bases, J lost 0 bases, and 11 bases lay in between. CDR1 and CDR2 from the germline V gene are SGHRS and YFSETQ. This CDR3 comprises 15 residues.

The J gene is TRBJ2-1, the V gene TRBV30; 8 bases map to TRBD2. CDR1 and CDR2 from the germline V gene are GTSNPN and SVGIG (reference sequence). Trimming took 3 bases from V and 8 from J; bases not matched to a gene: 6. There are 13 residues in the CDR3. In DNA, the CDR3 is TGTGCCTGGAGGGGGGGGACTAGTTATGAGCAGTTCTTC. It translates to CAWRGGTSYEQFF. Full variable domain (rest looked up from reference TRBV30 and TRBJ2-1): SQTIHQWPATLVQPVGSPLSLECTVEGTSNPNLYWYRQAAGRGLQLLFYSVGIGQISSEVPQNLSASRPQDRQFILSSKKLLLSDSGFYLCAWRGGTSYEQFFGPGTRLTVL.

The V and J genes are TRBV15 and TRBJ1-4, with 7 bases identical to TRBD1. CDR3 length equals 14 residues. Germline V gene data show CDR1 as LNHNV and CDR2 as YYDKDF (reference sequence). The trim removed 1 base at V and 4 bases at J, leaving 0 bases unmatched. In DNA form, the CDR3 reads TGTGCCACCAGCAGAGGACAGGGTAATGAAAAACTGTTTTTT. It translates to CATSRGQGNEKLFF.

The chain is built from TRBV15 and TRBJ2-2, with D maybe TRBD2 (7 bases). CDR3 size: 15 residues. Trimming removed 1 base at V and 6 bases at J, with 12 bases between. In germline, CDR1 is LNHNV, CDR2 YYDKDF (reference sequence). In nucleotides, the CDR3 is TGTGCCACCAGCAGAGTCGCGGGGGCCCCCGGGGAGCTGTTTTTT. Translation: CATSRVAGAPGELFF.